A selection of T cell receptor beta chains follows, all from one sample in a study of identical twins. In TCRdb, the 5' RACE reads were re-called with MiXCR into one record per CDR3 protein. The sample lists around 690,000 distinct CDR3 sequences, around 20% occurring once. The same data also went into a second study, on T cells expressing NK-cell markers.

The specimen was PBMCs. These TCRs come from a woman aged 18-35 years in good health. CDR3s include the opening cysteine and the closing phenylalanine or tryptophan. Each record gives: J gene, D gene, clone size, V gene, CDR3 DNA, CDR3 protein. D genes are given only for firm matches. The listing skips clone size in some rows; elsewhere it reads once, few, many or a size class.

TRBJ2-1 | TRBD2 | - | TRBV20-1 | TGCAGTGCCCAAATCCCGGGACTAGCGGGAGTTCGCAATGAGCAGTTCTTC | CSAQIPGLAGVRNEQFF
TRBJ2-7 | TRBD1 | few | TRBV6-2/TRBV6-3 | TGTGCCAGCAGCTCCAGGGGGACCCAATCCTACGAGCAGTACTTC | CASSSRGTQSYEQYF
TRBJ2-1 | - | - | TRBV10-3 | TGTGCCATCACCTCTTCTCGAGGGGATGAGCAGTTCTTC | CAITSSRGDEQFF
TRBJ2-4 | - | - | TRBV12-3/TRBV12-4 | TGTGCCAGCAGACAACTAGGTGGGGAGGCCAAAAACATTCAGTACTTC | CASRQLGGEAKNIQYF
TRBJ2-4 | - | many | TRBV20-1 | TGCAGTGCTCCCCGGGAAAACATTCAGTACTTC | CSAPRENIQYF
TRBJ2-3 | - | - | TRBV4-3 | TGCGCCAGCAGCCAAGATTCCCCCACAGATACGCAGTATTTT | CASSQDSPTDTQYF
TRBJ1-2 | TRBD1 | few | TRBV7-2 | TGTGCCAGCAGCTTAGTTGGGACAGAAAATGGCTACACCTTC | CASSLVGTENGYTF
TRBJ2-2 | TRBD2 | - | TRBV20-1 | TGCAGTGCTTCTAGCGGGGGGGCCGGCGGGGAGCTGTTTTTT | CSASSGGAGGELFF
TRBJ2-3 | - | - | TRBV6-1 | TGTGCCAGCAGCATGGTCCTTGGGGGTGCAGATACGCAGTATTTT | CASSMVLGGADTQYF
TRBJ2-1 | TRBD2 | few | TRBV5-5 | TGTGCCAGCAGCTTGGTACTAGCGGATTCCTACAATGAGCAGTTCTTC | CASSLVLADSYNEQFF
TRBJ2-3 | - | few | TRBV20-1 | TGCAGTGCTAGTTTTCCCCAGGGCACAGATACGCAGTATTTT | CSASFPQGTDTQYF
TRBJ2-3 | TRBD2 | many | TRBV7-3 | TGTGCCAGCAGCTTATACGGGGGGGGCACAGATACGCAGTATTTT | CASSLYGGGTDTQYF
TRBJ2-1 | TRBD2 | - | TRBV7-9 | TGTGCCAGCAGCTCCACGGACGGGGGGTACAATGAGCAGTTCTTC | CASSSTDGGYNEQFF
TRBJ1-1 | TRBD1 | - | TRBV10-3 | TGTGCCATCATGACTAGGGACAGGGGGCAGGGTGAAGCTTTCTTT | CAIMTRDRGQGEAFF
TRBJ1-2 | TRBD1 | many | TRBV12-3/TRBV12-4 | TGTGCCAGCATGCGGGGAGCCGGACAGGGTATAAATGGCTACACCTTC | CASMRGAGQGINGYTF
TRBJ2-7 | TRBD1 | few | TRBV7-9 | TGTGCCAGCAGCAAGGGGACAGCAGACTTATACGAGCAGTACTTC | CASSKGTADLYEQYF
TRBJ2-1 | - | - | TRBV29-1 | TGCAGCGGCTTCGGGACCACGGGTTTGCAGTTCTTC | CSGFGTTGLQFF
TRBJ1-2 | TRBD1 | - | TRBV12-3/TRBV12-4 | TGTGCCAGCAGTTTGGCGAGGACAGGGGCTAACTATGGCTACACCTTC | CASSLARTGANYGYTF
TRBJ2-5 | TRBD2 | many | TRBV5-1 | TGCGCCAGCAGCCCCGGGACTAGCAAAGAGACCCAGTACTTC | CASSPGTSKETQYF
TRBJ2-7 | - | - | TRBV19 | TGTGCCAGTAGTATCACCTGGGGCGATGAGCAGTACTTC | CASSITWGDEQYF
TRBJ2-5 | - | - | TRBV7-8 | TGTGCCAGCAGCCCTGACTTACCCGCGGCCCAGTACTTC | CASSPDLPAAQYF
TRBJ2-1 | - | many | TRBV5-1 | TGCGCCAGCAGTTTGACCCCGCGGGGCTACAATGAGCAGTTCTTC | CASSLTPRGYNEQFF
TRBJ1-4 | TRBD1 | few | TRBV7-9 | TGTGCCAGCAGCTTTATGGGACAGTTAGGTGAAAAACTGTTTTTT | CASSFMGQLGEKLFF
TRBJ2-1 | - | few | TRBV6-1 | TGTGCCAGCAGTGAAAGGGTAGGGTCCTACAATGAGCAGTTCTTC | CASSERVGSYNEQFF
TRBJ2-5 | - | - | TRBV9 | TGTGCCAGCAGCACCTACCCCAAAGAGACCCAGTACTTC | CASSTYPKETQYF
TRBJ1-3 | TRBD1 | - | TRBV2 | TGTGCCAGCAGTCCGACAGGGGTTCGGGAAAACACCATATATTTT | CASSPTGVRENTIYF
TRBJ2-5 | TRBD2 | many | TRBV20-1 | TGCAGTGTCATTACAGCGGGAGTGGGGGAGACCCAGTACTTC | CSVITAGVGETQYF
TRBJ2-1 | - | - | TRBV24-1 | TGTGCCACCAGTGATTTTAGAGACAATGAGCAGTTCTTC | CATSDFRDNEQFF
TRBJ2-1 | TRBD2 | - | TRBV20-1 | TGCAGTGCTAGCTGGCTAGCGGTCGGTGAGCAGTTCTTC | CSASWLAVGEQFF
TRBJ1-1 | TRBD1 | - | TRBV7-2 | TGTGCCAGCGCCCGACAGGGCGCCACTGAAGCTTTCTTT | CASARQGATEAFF
TRBJ2-4 | - | - | TRBV7-9 | TGTGCCAGCAGCCGGGAAAACATTCAGTACTTC | CASSRENIQYF
TRBJ2-3 | TRBD1 | few | TRBV6-5 | TGTGCCAGCAGTTACCCGGGACAGTACCATACGCAGTATTTT | CASSYPGQYHTQYF
TRBJ1-2 | TRBD1 | - | TRBV12-3/TRBV12-4 | TGTGCCAGCAGGCACAGGACAGGGAATGGCTACACCTTC | CASRHRTGNGYTF
TRBJ1-1 | TRBD1 | many | TRBV28 | TGTGCCAGCTTTTCCTGGACAGGGAACACTGAAGCTTTCTTT | CASFSWTGNTEAFF
TRBJ2-2 | - | few | TRBV12-3/TRBV12-4 | TGTGCCAGCAGTTTTTTCATGAACACCGGGGAGCTGTTTTTT | CASSFFMNTGELFF
TRBJ2-7 | TRBD2 | few | TRBV5-1 | TGCGCCAGCAGCTTTGTTAGCGGGTCCCTTGATTACGAGCAGTACTTC | CASSFVSGSLDYEQYF
TRBJ2-1 | - | - | TRBV7-2 | TGTGCCAGCAGATACCGATTGGGAGCCTACAATGAGCAGTTCTTC | CASRYRLGAYNEQFF
TRBJ2-5 | - | few | TRBV7-6 | TGTGCCAGCAGCTTAGCACTAGGGGAGACCCAGTACTTC | CASSLALGETQYF
TRBJ2-7 | TRBD2 | - | TRBV3-1 | TGTGCCAGCAGCCGGGGACTAGCGGGGAAACCCTACGAGCAGTACTTC | CASSRGLAGKPYEQYF
TRBJ1-2 | - | - | TRBV12-5 | TGTGCTAGTGGTCCCCCGGCCTCCGTCTACACCTTC | CASGPPASVYTF
TRBJ1-5 | - | - | TRBV20-1 | TGCAGTGCTTATAGGACGGATAGCAATCAGCCCCAGCATTTT | CSAYRTDSNQPQHF
TRBJ2-1 | - | few | TRBV6-2/TRBV6-3 | TGTGCCAGCAGCAAGACACACTACAATGAGCAGTTCTTC | CASSKTHYNEQFF
TRBJ2-1 | TRBD2 | - | TRBV11-2 | TGTGCCAGCAGCTTAAGGGACTACCTACTCAATGAGCAGTTCTTC | CASSLRDYLLNEQFF
TRBJ2-1 | TRBD1 | - | TRBV7-9 | TGTGCCAGCAGCCCTTGGGACAGACCCAATGAGCAGTTCTTC | CASSPWDRPNEQFF
TRBJ2-4 | - | - | TRBV27 | TGTGCCAGCAGTTTACGGCAGGGGCTGCTAGCCAAAAACATTCAGTACTTC | CASSLRQGLLAKNIQYF
TRBJ1-1 | TRBD1 | - | TRBV7-9 | TGTGCCAGCACCCGCCGGGACAGGGAAGCTTTCTTT | CASTRRDREAFF
TRBJ2-1 | - | - | TRBV24-1 | TGTGCCACCAGTGGGGGGTCCAATGAGCAGTTCTTC | CATSGGSNEQFF